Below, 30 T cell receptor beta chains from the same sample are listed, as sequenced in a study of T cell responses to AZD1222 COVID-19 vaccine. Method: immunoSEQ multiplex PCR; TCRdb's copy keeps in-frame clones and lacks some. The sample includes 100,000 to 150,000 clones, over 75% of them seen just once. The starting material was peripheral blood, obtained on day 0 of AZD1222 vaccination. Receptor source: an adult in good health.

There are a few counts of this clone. The CDR3 bases are TGTGCCAGCAGTTTATTAGGTCAGGGACAGTATGGCTACACCTTC. It translates to CASSLLGQGQYGYTF. The chain carries TRBV28 and TRBJ1-2; 7 bases agree with TRBD1. The CDR3 length is 15 residues. Germline V gives CDR1 MDHEN, CDR2 SYDVKM. J was trimmed by 5 bases and V by 1 base; bases with no gene match: 7.

For the CDR3, the DNA is TGTGCCAGCAGCTTAATGGACAGCACGAACACTGAAGCTTTCTTT. The encoded protein is CASSLMDSTNTEAFF. The V and J genes are TRBV7-8 and TRBJ1-1, with D maybe TRBD1 (6 bases). The CDR3 has 15 amino acids. V was cut by 2 bases and J by 1 base, with 11 bases left in between. CDR1 is SGHVS and CDR2 is FQNEAQ in the germline V gene.

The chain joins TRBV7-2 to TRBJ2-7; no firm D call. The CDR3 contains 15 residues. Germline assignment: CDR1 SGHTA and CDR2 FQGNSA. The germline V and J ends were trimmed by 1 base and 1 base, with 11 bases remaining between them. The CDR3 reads CASSLGLYRSYEQYF. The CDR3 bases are TGTGCCAGCAGCTTAGGACTTTACCGGTCCTACGAGCAGTACTTC.

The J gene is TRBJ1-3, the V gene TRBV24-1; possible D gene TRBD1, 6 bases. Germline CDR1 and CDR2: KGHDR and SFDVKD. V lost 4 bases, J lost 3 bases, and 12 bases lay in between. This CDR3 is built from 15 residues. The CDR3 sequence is CATSDPGTHGNTIYF. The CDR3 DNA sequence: TGTGCCACCAGTGACCCCGGGACACATGGAAACACCATATATTTT.

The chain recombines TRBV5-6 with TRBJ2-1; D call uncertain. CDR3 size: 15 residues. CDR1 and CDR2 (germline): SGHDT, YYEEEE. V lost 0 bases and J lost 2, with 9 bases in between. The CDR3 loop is CASSLETDTYNEQFF. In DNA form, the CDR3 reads TGTGCCAGCAGCTTGGAGACGGATACCTACAATGAGCAGTTCTTC.

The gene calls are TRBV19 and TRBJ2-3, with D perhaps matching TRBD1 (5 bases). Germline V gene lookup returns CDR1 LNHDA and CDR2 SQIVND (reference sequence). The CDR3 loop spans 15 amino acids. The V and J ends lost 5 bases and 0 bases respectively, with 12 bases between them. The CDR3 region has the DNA TGTGCCAGTAGTGCCGACAGCCTAAGCACAGATACGCAGTATTTT. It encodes CASSADSLSTDTQYF.

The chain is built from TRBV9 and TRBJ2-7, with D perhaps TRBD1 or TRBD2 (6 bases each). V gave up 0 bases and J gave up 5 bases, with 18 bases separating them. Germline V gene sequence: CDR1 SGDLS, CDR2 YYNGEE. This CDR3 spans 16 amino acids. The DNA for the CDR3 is TGTGCCAGCAGCGTAGGGGTAAAGGGGGGCCGCGACGAGCAGTACTTC. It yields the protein CASSVGVKGGRDEQYF.

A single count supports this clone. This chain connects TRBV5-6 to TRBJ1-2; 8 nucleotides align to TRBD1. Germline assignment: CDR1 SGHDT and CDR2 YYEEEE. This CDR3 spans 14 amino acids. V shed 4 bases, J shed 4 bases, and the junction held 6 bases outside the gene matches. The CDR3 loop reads CASSMEGTGYGYTF. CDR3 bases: TGTGCCAGCAGCATGGAGGGGACAGGCTATGGCTACACCTTC.

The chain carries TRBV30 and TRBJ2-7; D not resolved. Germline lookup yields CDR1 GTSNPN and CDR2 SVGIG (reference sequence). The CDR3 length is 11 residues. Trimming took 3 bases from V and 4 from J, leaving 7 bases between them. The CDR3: CAWREQYEQYF. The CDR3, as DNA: TGTGCCTGGAGGGAGCAATACGAGCAGTACTTC.

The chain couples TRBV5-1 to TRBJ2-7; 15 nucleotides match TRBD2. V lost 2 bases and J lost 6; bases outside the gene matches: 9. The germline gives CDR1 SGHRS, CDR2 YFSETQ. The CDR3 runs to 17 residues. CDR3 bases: TGCGCCAGCAGCTTTGGACTAGCGGGGGGGAGTTCGGGCGAGCAGTACTTC. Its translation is CASSFGLAGGSSGEQYF.

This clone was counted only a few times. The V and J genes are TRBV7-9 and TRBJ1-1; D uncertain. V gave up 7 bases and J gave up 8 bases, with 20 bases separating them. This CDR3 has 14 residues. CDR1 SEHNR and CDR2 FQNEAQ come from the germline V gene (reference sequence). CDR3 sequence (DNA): TGTGCCAGCACCCCGGCCACGGGAGCCCCCGAAGCTTTCTTT. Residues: CASTPATGAPEAFF.

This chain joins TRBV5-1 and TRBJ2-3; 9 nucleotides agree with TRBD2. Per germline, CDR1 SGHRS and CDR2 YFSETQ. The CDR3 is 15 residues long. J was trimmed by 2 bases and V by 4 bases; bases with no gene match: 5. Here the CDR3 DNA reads TGCGCCAGCAGCCCGGCGGGGGGGAACACAGATACGCAGTATTTT. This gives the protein CASSPAGGNTDTQYF.

The CDR3 coding sequence is TGTGCCAGCGGGTTCTTGGAGGACTCCTACAATGAGCAGTTCTTC. Amino acid sequence: CASGFLEDSYNEQFF. The chain employs TRBV6-6 and TRBJ2-1; D possibly corresponds to TRBD2 (5 bases). V was shortened by 8 bases and J by 0 bases, with 14 bases between the two germline ends. The germline CDR1 and CDR2 sequences are MNHNY and SVGAGI (reference sequence). This CDR3 has 15 amino acids.

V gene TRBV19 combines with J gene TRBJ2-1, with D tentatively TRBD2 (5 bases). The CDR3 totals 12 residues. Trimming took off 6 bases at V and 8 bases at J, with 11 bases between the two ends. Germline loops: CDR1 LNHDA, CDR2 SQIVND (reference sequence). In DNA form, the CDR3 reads TGTGCCAGTAGCCCTTTGAGGGATGAGCAGTTCTTC. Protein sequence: CASSPLRDEQFF.

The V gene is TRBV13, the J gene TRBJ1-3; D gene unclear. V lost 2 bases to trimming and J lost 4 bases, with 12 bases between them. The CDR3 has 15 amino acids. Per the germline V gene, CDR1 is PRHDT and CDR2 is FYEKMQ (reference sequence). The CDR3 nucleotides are TGTGCCAGCAGCTTAAGCCGATCAGTAGGAAACACCATATATTTT. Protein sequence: CASSLSRSVGNTIYF.

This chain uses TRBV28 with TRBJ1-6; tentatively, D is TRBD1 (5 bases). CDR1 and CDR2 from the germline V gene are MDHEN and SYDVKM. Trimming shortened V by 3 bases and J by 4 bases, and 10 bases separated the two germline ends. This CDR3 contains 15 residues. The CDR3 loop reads CASSLRDLYNSPLHF. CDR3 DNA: TGTGCCAGCAGTTTGAGGGACTTATATAATTCACCCCTCCACTTT.

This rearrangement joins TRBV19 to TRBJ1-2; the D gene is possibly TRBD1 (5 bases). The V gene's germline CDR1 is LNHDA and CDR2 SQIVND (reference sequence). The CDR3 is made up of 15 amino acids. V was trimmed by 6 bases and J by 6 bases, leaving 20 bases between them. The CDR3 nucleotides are TGTGCCAGTAGCGGAACCGGGGGGTATGGAGATGGCTACACCTTC. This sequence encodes CASSGTGGYGDGYTF.

As DNA, the CDR3 is TGTGCCACCAGTCTTTCTGGGGCCAACGTCCTGACTTTC. Translating it yields CATSLSGANVLTF. The gene calls are TRBV24-1 and TRBJ2-6; no definite D call. This CDR3 has 13 amino acids. Trimming left V 6 bases short and J 1 base short, with 3 bases between. In germline, CDR1 is KGHDR, CDR2 SFDVKD.

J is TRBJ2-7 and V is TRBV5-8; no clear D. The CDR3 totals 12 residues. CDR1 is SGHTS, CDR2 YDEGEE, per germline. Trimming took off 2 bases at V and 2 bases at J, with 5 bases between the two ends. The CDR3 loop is CASSFGAYEQYF. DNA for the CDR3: TGTGCCAGCAGCTTTGGTGCCTACGAGCAGTACTTC.

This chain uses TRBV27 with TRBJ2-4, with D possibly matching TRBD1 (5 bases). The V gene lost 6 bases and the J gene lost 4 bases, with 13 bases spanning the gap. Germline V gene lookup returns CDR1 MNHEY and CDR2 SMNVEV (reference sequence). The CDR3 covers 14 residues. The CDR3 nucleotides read TGTGCCAGCAGCAACGGCAGGGCTAAAAACATTCAGTACTTC. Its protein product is CASSNGRAKNIQYF.

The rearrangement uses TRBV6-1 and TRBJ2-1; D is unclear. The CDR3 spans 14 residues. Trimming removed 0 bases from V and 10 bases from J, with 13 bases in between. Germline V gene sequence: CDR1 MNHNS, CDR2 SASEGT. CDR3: CASSEAGRTDEQFF. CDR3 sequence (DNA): TGTGCCAGCAGTGAAGCGGGCCGTACGGACGAGCAGTTCTTC.

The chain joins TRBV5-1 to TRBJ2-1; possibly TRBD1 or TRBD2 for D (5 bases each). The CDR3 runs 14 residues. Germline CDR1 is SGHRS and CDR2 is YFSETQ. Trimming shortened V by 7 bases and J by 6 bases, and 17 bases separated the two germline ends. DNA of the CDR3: TGCGCCAGCTTGGGGGACCTTGCCATCAATGAGCAGTTCTTC. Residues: CASLGDLAINEQFF. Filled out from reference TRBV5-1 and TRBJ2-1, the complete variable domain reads KAGVTQTPRYLIKTRGQQVTLSCSPISGHRSVSWYQQTPGQGLQFLFEYFSETQRNKGNFPGRFSGRQFSNSRSEMNVSTLELGDSALYLCASLGDLAINEQFFGPGTRLTVL.

DNA of the CDR3: TGTGCCAGCAGTGAATCGGGAAGGGACACCGGGGAGCTGTTTTTT. Its translation is CASSESGRDTGELFF. V gene TRBV25-1 combines with J gene TRBJ2-2; D may be TRBD2 (5 bases). The CDR3 extends over 15 amino acids. The germline V gene has CDR1 MGHDK and CDR2 SYGVNS. V lost 1 base to trimming and J lost 3 bases, with 9 bases between them. The variable domain in full, with the rest retrieved from reference TRBV25-1 and TRBJ2-2, is EADIYQTPRYLVIGTGKKITLECSQTMGHDKMYWYQQDPGMELHLIHYSYGVNSTEKGDLSSESTVSRIRTEHFPLTLESARPSHTSQYLCASSESGRDTGELFFGEGSRLTVL.

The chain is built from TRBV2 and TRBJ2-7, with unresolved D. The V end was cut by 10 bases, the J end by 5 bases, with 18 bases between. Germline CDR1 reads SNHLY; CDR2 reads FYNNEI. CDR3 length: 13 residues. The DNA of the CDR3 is TGTGCCACTTACCGGTGGGCAGACAACGAGCAGTACTTC. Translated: CATYRWADNEQYF.

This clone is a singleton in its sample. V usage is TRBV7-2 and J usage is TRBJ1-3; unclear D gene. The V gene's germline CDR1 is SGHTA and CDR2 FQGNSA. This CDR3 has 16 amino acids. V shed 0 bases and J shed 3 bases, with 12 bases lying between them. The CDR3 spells CASSLAGRGGGNTIYF. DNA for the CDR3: TGTGCCAGCAGCTTAGCGGGTCGGGGTGGTGGAAACACCATATATTTT.

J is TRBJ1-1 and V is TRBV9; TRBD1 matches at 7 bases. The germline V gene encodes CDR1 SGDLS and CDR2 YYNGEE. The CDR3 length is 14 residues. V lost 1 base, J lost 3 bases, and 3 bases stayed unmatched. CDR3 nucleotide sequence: TGTGCCAGCAGCGTAAGACAGGGCGACACTGAAGCTTTCTTT. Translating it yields CASSVRQGDTEAFF.

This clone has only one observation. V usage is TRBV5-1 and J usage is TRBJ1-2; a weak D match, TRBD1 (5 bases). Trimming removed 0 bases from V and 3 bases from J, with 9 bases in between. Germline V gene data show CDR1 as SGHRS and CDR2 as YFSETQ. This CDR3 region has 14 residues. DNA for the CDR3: TGCGCCAGCAGCTTGGAGGGGAAAGACTATGGCTACACCTTC. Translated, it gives CASSLEGKDYGYTF.

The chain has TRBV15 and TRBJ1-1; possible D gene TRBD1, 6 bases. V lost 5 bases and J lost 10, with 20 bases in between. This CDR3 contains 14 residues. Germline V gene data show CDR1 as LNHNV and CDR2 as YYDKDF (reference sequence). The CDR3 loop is CATSVEPGDLVAFF. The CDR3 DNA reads TGTGCCACCAGCGTAGAACCAGGGGACCTTGTAGCTTTCTTT.

CDR3: CASIEDSSGNTIYF. Written as DNA, the CDR3 is TGTGCCAGCATAGAAGACAGCTCTGGAAACACCATATATTTT. J is TRBJ1-3 and V is TRBV6-5, with a possible D match to TRBD1 (5 bases). V was cut by 7 bases and J by 0 bases, with 10 bases left in between. The CDR3 contains 14 residues. CDR1 is MNHEY and CDR2 is SVGAGI in the germline V gene.

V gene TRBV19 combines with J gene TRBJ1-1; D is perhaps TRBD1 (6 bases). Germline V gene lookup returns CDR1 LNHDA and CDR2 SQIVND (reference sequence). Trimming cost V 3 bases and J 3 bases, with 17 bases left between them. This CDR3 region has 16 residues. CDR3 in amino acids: CASSMVGGGWYTEAFF. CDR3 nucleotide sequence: TGTGCCAGTAGTATGGTTGGGGGCGGATGGTACACTGAAGCTTTCTTT.